This T cell receptor (beta chain) was recorded in a study of blood T cell repertoires in COVID-19. Individuals aged 18 to 89 years were recruited from about two dozen US areas. Sequencing was performed with immunoSEQ multiplex PCR; in TCRdb, only in-frame clones are kept and a portion is missing. Of about 400,000 clones listed, 87% were seen once; the top ten hold about 2.1%. V was cut by 11 bases and J by 3 bases, with 13 bases left in between. The length of the CDR3 is 12 residues. CDR1 and CDR2 (germline): KGHSH, LQKENI. The sequence was collected from a man aged 35 to 55 in a cohort exposed to, infected with or recovered from COVID-19 (not recorded which). The sequenced sample consisted of PBMCs or T cells enriched from blood (not recorded which). V is TRBV18 and J is TRBJ2-5; possibly TRBD1 for D (5 bases). CDR3 region: CASTVREETQYF. CDR3 DNA sequence: TGTGCCTCTACGGTCAGGGAAGAGACCCAGTACTTC.